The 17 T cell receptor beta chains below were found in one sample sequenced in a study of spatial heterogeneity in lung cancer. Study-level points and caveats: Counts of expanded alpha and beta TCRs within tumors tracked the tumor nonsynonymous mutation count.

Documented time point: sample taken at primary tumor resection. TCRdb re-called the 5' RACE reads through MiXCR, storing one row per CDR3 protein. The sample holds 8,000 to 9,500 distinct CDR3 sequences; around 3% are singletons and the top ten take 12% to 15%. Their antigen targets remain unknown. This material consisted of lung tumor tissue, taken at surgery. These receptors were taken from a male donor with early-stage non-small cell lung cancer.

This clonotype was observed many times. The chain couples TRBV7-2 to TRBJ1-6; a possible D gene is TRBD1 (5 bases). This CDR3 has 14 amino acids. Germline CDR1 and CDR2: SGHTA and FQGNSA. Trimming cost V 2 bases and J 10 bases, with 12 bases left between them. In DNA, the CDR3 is TGTGCCAGCAGCTTATACGAGGGGAACTCACCCCTCCACTTT. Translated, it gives CASSLYEGNSPLHF.

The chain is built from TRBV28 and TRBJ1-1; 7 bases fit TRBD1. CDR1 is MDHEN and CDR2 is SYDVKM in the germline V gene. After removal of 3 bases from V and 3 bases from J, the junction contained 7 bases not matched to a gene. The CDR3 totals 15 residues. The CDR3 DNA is TGTGCCAGCAGTTTCCCGACAGGGCTGGACACTGAAGCTTTCTTT. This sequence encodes CASSFPTGLDTEAFF.

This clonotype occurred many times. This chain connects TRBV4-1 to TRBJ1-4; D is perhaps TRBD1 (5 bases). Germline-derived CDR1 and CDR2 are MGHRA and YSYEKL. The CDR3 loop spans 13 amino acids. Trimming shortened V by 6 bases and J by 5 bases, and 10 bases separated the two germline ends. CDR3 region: CASSTTGNEKLFF. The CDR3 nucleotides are TGCGCCAGCAGTACTACAGGAAATGAAAAACTGTTTTTT.

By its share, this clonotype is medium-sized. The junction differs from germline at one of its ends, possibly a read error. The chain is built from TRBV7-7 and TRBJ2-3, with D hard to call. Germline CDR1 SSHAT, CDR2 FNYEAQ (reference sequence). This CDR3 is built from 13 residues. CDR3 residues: CASSPSDTDTQYF. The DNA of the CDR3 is TGTGCTAGCAGCCCTAGTGATACAGATACGCAGTATTTT.

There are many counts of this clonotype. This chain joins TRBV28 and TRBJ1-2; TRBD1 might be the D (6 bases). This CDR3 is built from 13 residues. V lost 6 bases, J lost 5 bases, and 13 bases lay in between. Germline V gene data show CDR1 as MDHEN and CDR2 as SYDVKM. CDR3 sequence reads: CASRLQGSYGYTF. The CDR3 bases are TGTGCCAGCAGACTACAGGGCTCTTATGGCTACACCTTC.

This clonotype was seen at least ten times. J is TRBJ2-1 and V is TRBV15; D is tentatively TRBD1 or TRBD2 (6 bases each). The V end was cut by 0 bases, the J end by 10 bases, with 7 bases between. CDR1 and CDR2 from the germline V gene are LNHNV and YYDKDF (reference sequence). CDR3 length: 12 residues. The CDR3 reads CATSREGGEQFF. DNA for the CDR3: TGTGCCACCAGCAGAGAGGGGGGCGAGCAGTTCTTC. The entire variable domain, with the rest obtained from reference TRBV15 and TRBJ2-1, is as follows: DAMVIQNPRYQVTQFGKPVTLSCSQTLNHNVMYWYQQKSSQAPKLLFHYYDKDFNNEADTPDNFQSRRPNTSFCFLDIRSPGLGDTAMYLCATSREGGEQFFGPGTRLTVL.

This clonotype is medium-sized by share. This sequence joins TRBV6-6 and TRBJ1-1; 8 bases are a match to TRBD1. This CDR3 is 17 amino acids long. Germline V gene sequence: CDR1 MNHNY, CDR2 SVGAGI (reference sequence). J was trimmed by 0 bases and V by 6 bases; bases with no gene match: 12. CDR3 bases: TGTGCCAGCAGCCAACAGGGGGGATCAAAGGTGAACACTGAAGCTTTCTTT. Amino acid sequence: CASSQQGGSKVNTEAFF.

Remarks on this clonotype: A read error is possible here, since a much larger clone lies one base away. CDR3 region: CASTLDEKNTEAFF. The CDR3 region has the DNA TGTGCCAGCACTCTGGACGAAAAGAACACTGAAGCTTTCTTT. V and J are TRBV6-6 and TRBJ1-1; D not resolved. V lost 7 bases to trimming and J lost 1 base, with 13 bases between them. This CDR3 has 14 amino acids. Per the germline V gene, CDR1 is MNHNY and CDR2 is SVGAGI (reference sequence).

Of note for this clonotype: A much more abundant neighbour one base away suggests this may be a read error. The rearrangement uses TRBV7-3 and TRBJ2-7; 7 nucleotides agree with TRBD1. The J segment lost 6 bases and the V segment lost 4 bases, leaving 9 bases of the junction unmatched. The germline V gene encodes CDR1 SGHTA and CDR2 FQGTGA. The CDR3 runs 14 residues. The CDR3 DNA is TGTGCCAGCAGCTCCCACCTGACAGGGTCCGAGCAGTACTTC. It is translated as CASSSHLTGSEQYF.

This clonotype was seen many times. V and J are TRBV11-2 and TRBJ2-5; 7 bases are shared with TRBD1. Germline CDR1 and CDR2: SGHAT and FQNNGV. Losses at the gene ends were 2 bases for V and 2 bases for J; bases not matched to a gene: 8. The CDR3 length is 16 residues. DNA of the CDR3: TGTGCCAGCAGCTTATTGGGCAGGGGGAGACAAGAGACCCAGTACTTC. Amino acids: CASSLLGRGRQETQYF.

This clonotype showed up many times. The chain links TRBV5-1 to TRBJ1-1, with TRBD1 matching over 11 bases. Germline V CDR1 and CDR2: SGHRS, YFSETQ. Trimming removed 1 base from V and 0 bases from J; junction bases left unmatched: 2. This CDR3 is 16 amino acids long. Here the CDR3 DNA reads TGCGCCAGCAGCTTGAGGACAGGGGGCATGAACACTGAAGCTTTCTTT. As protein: CASSLRTGGMNTEAFF.

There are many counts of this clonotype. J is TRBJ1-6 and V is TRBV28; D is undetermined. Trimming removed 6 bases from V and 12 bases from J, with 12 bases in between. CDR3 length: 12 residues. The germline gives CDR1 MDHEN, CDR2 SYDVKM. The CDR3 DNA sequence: TGTGCCAGCAGCCCACAACGAGGACCCCTCCACTTT. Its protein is CASSPQRGPLHF.

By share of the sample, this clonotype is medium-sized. CDR3: CASSPIGAGKTQYF. The CDR3 DNA reads TGTGCCAGCAGCCCCATAGGTGCCGGCAAGACCCAGTACTTC. The genes are TRBV7-2 and TRBJ2-5; D gene ambiguous. Germline-derived CDR1 and CDR2 are SGHTA and FQGNSA. Trimming shortened V by 5 bases and J by 6 bases, and 16 bases separated the two germline ends. This CDR3 contains 14 residues.

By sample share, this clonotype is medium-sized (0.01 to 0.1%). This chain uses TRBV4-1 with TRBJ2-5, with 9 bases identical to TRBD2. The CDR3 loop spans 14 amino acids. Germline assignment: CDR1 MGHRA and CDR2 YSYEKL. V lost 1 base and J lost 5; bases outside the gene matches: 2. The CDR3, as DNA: TGCGCCAGCAGCCAAGGGACTAGCGAGGAGACCCAGTACTTC. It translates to CASSQGTSEETQYF.

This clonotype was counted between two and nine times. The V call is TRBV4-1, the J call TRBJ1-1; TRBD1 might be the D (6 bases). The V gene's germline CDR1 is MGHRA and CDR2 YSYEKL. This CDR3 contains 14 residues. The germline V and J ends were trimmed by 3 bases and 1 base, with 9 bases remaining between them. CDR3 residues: CASSHLQGNTEAFF. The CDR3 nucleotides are TGCGCCAGCAGCCACCTACAGGGGAACACTGAAGCTTTCTTT.

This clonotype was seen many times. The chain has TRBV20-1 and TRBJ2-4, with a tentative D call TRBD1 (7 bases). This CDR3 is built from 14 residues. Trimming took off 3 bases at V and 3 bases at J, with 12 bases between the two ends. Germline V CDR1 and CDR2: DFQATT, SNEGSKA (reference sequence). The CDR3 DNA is TGCAGTGCTAGTTCTCAGGGGGGCAAAAACATTCAGTACTTC. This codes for CSASSQGGKNIQYF.

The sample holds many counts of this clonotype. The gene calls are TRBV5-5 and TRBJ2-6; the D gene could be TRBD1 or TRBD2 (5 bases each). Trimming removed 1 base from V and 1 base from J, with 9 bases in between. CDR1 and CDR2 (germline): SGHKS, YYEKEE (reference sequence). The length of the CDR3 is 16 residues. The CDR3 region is CASSLYGASGANVLTF. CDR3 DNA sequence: TGTGCCAGCAGCTTGTACGGGGCGTCTGGGGCCAACGTCCTGACTTTC.